This T cell receptor (beta chain) was sequenced for a study of beta chain features in type 1 diabetes listed by TCRdb under 2018. Describing the broader study: No differences in mean age, gender distribution, total cell number or subset yield were found between patients and healthy donors. Across all samples, almost 110 million sorted cells were examined, and cell number per subset correlated strongly with RNA yield. The study compared TCRB repertoires of sorted circulating CD4+ T cell subsets between recently diagnosed type 1 diabetes patients and matched healthy donors. Regulatory and stem cell-like memory subsets were obtained from only 8 patients and about 8 healthy donors, while naive and central memory subsets were obtained from all 28 donors.

Each donor gave one peripheral blood draw, about 100 mL on average, collected into heparinised tubes. Using a panel that included CD45RO, CCR7, CD25, CD127, CD95 and CD27, naive, central memory, regulatory and stem cell-like memory CD4+ T cells were sorted on a BD FACSAria II. All sorted populations exceeded 95% purity. PBMCs were isolated right away by Lymphoprep density gradient centrifugation and were stained directly, without culture. So that batch effects would be minimized, each experiment stained and sorted samples in pairs, pairing one healthy donor with one patient. In its sample, this clone was seen a few times. There is no known antigen for this receptor. The sample holds no much larger clone one base away, and base qualities are not on file. Ends trimmed: V by 6 bases, J by 6 bases; bases unmatched to a gene: 9. Spanning cysteine to phenylalanine, the CDR3 consists of 15 amino acids. Only the CDR3 DNA is retained, 45 bases long and in frame from the first base. From a lookup of the germline V gene (reference sequence), CDR1 and CDR2 are SEHNR and FQNEAQ.

All of the isolated RNA was reverse transcribed with the High Capacity cDNA Reverse Transcription Kit, so expressed TCRB transcripts were sequenced. Deep immunoSEQ sequencing was performed on naive, central memory and regulatory T cell samples, with an average of about 3.6 million total reads per sample. Sorted cells were lysed in RLT buffer and RNA was extracted with DNase-treated RNeasy Micro or Mini kits, depending on cell number. To prevent cross-contamination, every cell subset was processed on its own, while patient and healthy donor samples were processed together. The immunoSEQ multiplex PCR was used to amplify TCRB sequences from cDNA, generating 87-bp fragments that spanned the CDR3 region. Sequencing of the amplicons was performed on the Illumina HiSeq platform. On the study's bioinformatics: PCR bias was computationally corrected using synthetic template baselines, reads within Hamming distance 2 were collapsed, and singletons that could not be merged were discarded. Reads were aligned against IMGT so that V, D and J genes, CDR3 length and insertions or deletions at six rearrangement sites could be assigned. Within each subset, clonotype counts were normalized to sorted cell number, after which true diversity and Gini coefficients were computed with the tcR R package. The overlap coefficient, calculated on TCRB nucleotide sequences, was used to quantify repertoire sharing. Out-of-frame TCRB sequences from naive cells were analyzed to stand in for the pre-selection repertoire. TCRdb took this table from immuneACCESS and kept in-frame rearrangements with V and J called. Such tables lack part of the clones; where checked against another copy, unresolved V genes explain under half of the gap, and the rest is unexplained. V, J and clone size are those of that table, while D and trimming were read from the DNA. For this sample there are 300,000 to 450,000 clones; about 20% appear just once. About 0.044% of the sample rests with the top ten.

Study-wide conclusions, independent of this receptor: Shorter templates might have been favored by PCR, but patient and control samples were amplified and corrected together, so both groups would have been affected equally by any skew. The naive, central memory and regulatory TCRB repertoires appeared to resemble one another more closely among patients than among healthy donors. A moderate but significant shortening of TCRB CDR3 length was observed in type 1 diabetes patients in all four CD4+ subsets. Sequencing cDNA rather than genomic DNA could over-represent highly expressing activated cells, although activation and CD3 levels did not differ between groups. Because small numbers of individuals were included in the HLA sub-analyses, any influence of HLA type on TCRB rearrangement was left unresolved. At VDJ recombination sites, patients with type 1 diabetes made fewer insertions and deleted more nucleotides, a pattern implying thymic rearrangement abnormalities.

The specimen was naive CD4+ T cells from blood. The intended sense of this specimen's cell subset or site label: true naive CD4+ T cells. This clonotype was obtained from a woman between 18 and 29 years old in good health. The chain was built from TRBV7-9 and TRBJ2-1; TRBD1 aligns with 9 central bases. CDR3 region: CASSLPGQGSNEQFF. The sequenced DNA: TGTGCCAGCAGTCTCCCTGGACAGGGGAGCAATGAGCAGTTCTTC.